The 20 T cell receptor beta chains reported below all come from one sample, sequenced in a study of identifying expanded T cells in peripheral blood. TCRdb's table, derived via immunoSEQ multiplex PCR, lists solely in-frame clones and lacks some. The top ten clones hold just under 8.5% of a sample with about 110,000 clones, around 89% of them seen once. The sequenced sample was blood. All receptors derive from a person aged 18 to 70 in good health.

The chain carries TRBV29-1 and TRBJ1-3, with D unclear. This CDR3 has 14 amino acids. Trimming stripped 1 base from V and 0 bases from J, with 7 bases between. CDR1 is SQVTM, CDR2 ANQGSEA, per germline. CDR3: CSVEGLNSGNTIYF. CDR3 bases: TGCAGCGTTGAAGGGTTAAACTCTGGAAACACCATATATTTT.

This chain links TRBV6-5 with TRBJ1-1; possible D gene TRBD1, 5 bases. This CDR3 contains 16 residues. Germline V CDR1 and CDR2: MNHEY, SVGAGI. Trimming pared 0 bases from V and 2 bases from J, leaving 13 bases between. In nucleotides, the CDR3 is TGTGCCAGCAGTTACTCGATACTGACAGTTAACACTGAAGCTTTCTTT. It is translated as CASSYSILTVNTEAFF.

The chain links TRBV12-5 to TRBJ2-3; D gene uncertain. Germline CDR1 LGHNT, CDR2 FRNRAP. Trimming took 0 bases from V and 10 from J, leaving 8 bases between them. There are 12 residues in the CDR3. CDR3 nucleotide sequence: TGTGCTAGTGGTTTGGTACACACCCCGCAGTATTTT. Its protein is CASGLVHTPQYF. Complete variable domain (other parts from reference TRBV12-5 and TRBJ2-3): DARVTQTPRHKVTEMGQEVTMRCQPILGHNTVFWYRQTMMQGLELLAYFRNRAPLDDSGMPKDRFSAEMPDATLATLKIQPSEPRDSAVYFCASGLVHTPQYFGPGTRLTVL.

This chain links TRBV11-3 with TRBJ2-7, with D perhaps matching TRBD2 (5 bases). V dropped 2 bases and J dropped 3 bases, with 8 bases sitting between them. CDR3 length equals 13 residues. CDR1 and CDR2 (germline): SGHNT, YENEEA. The CDR3 reads CASSLTRDYEQYF. CDR3 coding DNA: TGTGCCAGCAGCTTAACTAGGGACTACGAGCAGTACTTC.

The chain couples TRBV18 to TRBJ2-7, with TRBD2 matching over 7 bases. This CDR3 comprises 13 residues. Germline V gene lookup returns CDR1 KGHSH and CDR2 LQKENI. With V trimmed by 6 bases and J by 0 bases, 2 bases remained unmatched. CDR3: CASSSGNSYEQYF. CDR3 DNA: TGTGCCAGCTCGAGCGGGAACTCCTACGAGCAGTACTTC.

The rearrangement joins TRBV5-1 to TRBJ1-3; D is perhaps TRBD1 (6 bases). This CDR3 region has 14 residues. Trimming removed 4 bases from V and 0 bases from J, with 8 bases in between. The germline V gene encodes CDR1 SGHRS and CDR2 YFSETQ. For the CDR3, the DNA is TGCGCCAGCAGCCGGGACACCTCTGGAAACACCATATATTTT. It translates to CASSRDTSGNTIYF.

The rearrangement links TRBV7-2 to TRBJ2-3; D is ambiguous. CDR3 length equals 15 residues. Deletions cut 1 base from V and 4 bases from J, with 12 bases between. The V gene's germline CDR1 is SGHTA and CDR2 FQGNSA. The CDR3 sequence: CASSLVVTSPDTQYF. DNA for the CDR3: TGTGCCAGCAGCTTAGTCGTTACCTCCCCAGATACGCAGTATTTT.

V gene TRBV5-1 combines with J gene TRBJ1-1, with TRBD1 identical over 8 bases. The CDR3 has 15 amino acids. CDR1 and CDR2 (germline): SGHRS, YFSETQ. V shed 4 bases and J 2 bases; nucleotides not matched to a gene: 7. CDR3 sequence reads: CASSPWTGTNTEAFF. The CDR3 DNA reads as TGCGCCAGCAGCCCTTGGACAGGGACCAACACTGAAGCTTTCTTT.

The chain uses TRBV19 and TRBJ1-5; TRBD1 matches at 7 bases. Per germline, CDR1 LNHDA and CDR2 SQIVND (reference sequence). The V gene end was trimmed by 6 bases and the J gene end by 6 bases; junction bases not matched to a gene: 5. This CDR3 region has 13 residues. Written as DNA, the CDR3 is TGTGCCAGTAGGCCACAGGGGAGTCAGCCCCAGCATTTT. Protein: CASRPQGSQPQHF.

The V and J genes are TRBV5-5 and TRBJ1-2; 9 bases line up with TRBD1. V was clipped by 4 bases and J by 4 bases; unmatched bases: 2. The CDR3 runs to 13 residues. Germline values: CDR1 SGHKS, CDR2 YYEKEE (reference sequence). The CDR3 DNA sequence: TGTGCCAGCAGCCCGGGACAGGGCTATGGCTACACCTTC. The encoded protein is CASSPGQGYGYTF.

The chain recombines TRBV30 with TRBJ2-2, with 9 bases matching TRBD1. Germline CDR1 and CDR2: GTSNPN and SVGIG (reference sequence). This CDR3 is built from 15 residues. The J segment lost 3 bases and the V segment lost 4 bases, leaving 6 bases of the junction unmatched. The CDR3 sequence is CAWNRRDRDTGELFF. CDR3 DNA sequence: TGTGCCTGGAATAGACGGGACAGGGACACCGGGGAGCTGTTTTTT.

The genes are TRBV14 and TRBJ1-1; perhaps TRBD1 as D (6 bases). This CDR3 contains 15 residues. V lost 5 bases and J 5 bases, leaving 18 bases between the germline ends. In germline, CDR1 is SGHDN, CDR2 FVKESK. CDR3 DNA sequence: TGTGCCAGCAGCTCAAGCGCGGGGGCCCGAACTGAAGCTTTCTTT. Translation gives CASSSSAGARTEAFF. The full variable domain, completed using reference TRBV14 and TRBJ1-1, is EAGVTQFPSHSVIEKGQTVTLRCDPISGHDNLYWYRRVMGKEIKFLLHFVKESKQDESGMPNNRFLAERTGGTYSTLKVQPAELEDSGVYFCASSSSAGARTEAFFGQGTRLTVV.

The chain carries TRBV14 and TRBJ1-4; D might be TRBD1 (5 bases). V lost 1 base, J lost 3 bases, and 9 bases lay in between. Germline CDR1 SGHDN, CDR2 FVKESK. The CDR3 extends over 15 amino acids. This chain's CDR3 is CASSQVGTPNEKLFF. CDR3 DNA sequence: TGTGCCAGCAGCCAAGTTGGGACCCCTAATGAAAAACTGTTTTTT.

The chain links TRBV7-2 to TRBJ1-1; 7 bases align to TRBD1. The germline V gene encodes CDR1 SGHTA and CDR2 FQGNSA. The CDR3 has 12 amino acids. Unmatched junction bases numbered 4, after V lost 5 bases and J lost 7 bases. The chain's CDR3 is CASSPGQIEAFF. CDR3 DNA: TGTGCCAGCAGCCCGGGACAGATTGAAGCTTTCTTT. The entire variable domain, with the rest obtained from reference TRBV7-2 and TRBJ1-1, is as follows: GAGVSQSPSNKVTEKGKDVELRCDPISGHTALYWYRQSLGQGLEFLIYFQGNSAPDKSGLPSDRFSAERTGGSVSTLTIQRTQQEDSAVYLCASSPGQIEAFFGQGTRLTVV.

The chain joins TRBV4-1 to TRBJ1-6; D perhaps matches TRBD1 (5 bases). The germline V and J ends were trimmed by 4 bases and 8 bases, with 15 bases remaining between them. The CDR3 contains 15 residues. Germline loops: CDR1 MGHRA, CDR2 YSYEKL. The CDR3 coding sequence is TGCGCCAGCAGCCCCGGGCAGGGATTTGATTCACCCCTCCACTTT. The encoded protein is CASSPGQGFDSPLHF.

This clone was detected once. The rearrangement joins TRBV30 to TRBJ1-5; weak D call: TRBD1 (6 bases). The CDR3 has 14 amino acids. Trimming left V 3 bases short and J 6 bases short, with 15 bases between. The germline V gene encodes CDR1 GTSNPN and CDR2 SVGIG (reference sequence). CDR3 nucleotide sequence: TGTGCCTGGAGGCCACAGGGTATGGGTCAGCCCCAGCATTTT. Translating it yields CAWRPQGMGQPQHF.

V usage is TRBV7-2 and J usage is TRBJ2-7; D is possibly TRBD1 (6 bases). CDR1 SGHTA and CDR2 FQGNSA come from the germline V gene. Between the trimmed V and J ends, which lost 2 bases and 0 bases, there was a span of 17 bases. CDR3 length equals 17 residues. The CDR3 reads CASSLTPQGHLSYEQYF. CDR3 in DNA: TGTGCCAGCAGCTTAACCCCGCAGGGACACCTCTCCTACGAGCAGTACTTC.

The chain links TRBV12-5 to TRBJ2-3, with TRBD2 matching 8 bases. CDR1 and CDR2 (germline): LGHNT, FRNRAP. The CDR3 runs to 16 residues. Trimming at V came to 1 base and at J to 0 bases, leaving 3 bases not matched to a gene. The CDR3 region is CASGLGAGGSTDTQYF. CDR3 nucleotide sequence: TGTGCTAGTGGTTTGGGGGCGGGGGGCAGCACAGATACGCAGTATTTT.

The rearrangement links TRBV5-1 to TRBJ2-1; 11 nucleotides agree with TRBD2. CDR3 length equals 15 residues. Germline CDR1 reads SGHRS; CDR2 reads YFSETQ. V lost 1 base, J lost 7 bases, and 4 bases stayed unmatched. In DNA form, the CDR3 reads TGCGCCAGCAGCTTGACTAGCGGGAGTGGGAATGAGCAGTTCTTC. Protein: CASSLTSGSGNEQFF. Supplemented by reference TRBV5-1 and TRBJ2-1, the full variable domain reads KAGVTQTPRYLIKTRGQQVTLSCSPISGHRSVSWYQQTPGQGLQFLFEYFSETQRNKGNFPGRFSGRQFSNSRSEMNVSTLELGDSALYLCASSLTSGSGNEQFFGPGTRLTVL.

The CDR3 DNA reads TGCGCCAGCAGCCAAGATGGGCCAGACGATACGCAGTATTTT. Protein product: CASSQDGPDDTQYF. The V gene is TRBV4-3, the J gene TRBJ2-3; the D is unclear. This CDR3 spans 14 amino acids. Trimming cost V 0 bases and J 6 bases, with 10 bases left between them. Germline CDR1 and CDR2: LGHNA and YSLEER.